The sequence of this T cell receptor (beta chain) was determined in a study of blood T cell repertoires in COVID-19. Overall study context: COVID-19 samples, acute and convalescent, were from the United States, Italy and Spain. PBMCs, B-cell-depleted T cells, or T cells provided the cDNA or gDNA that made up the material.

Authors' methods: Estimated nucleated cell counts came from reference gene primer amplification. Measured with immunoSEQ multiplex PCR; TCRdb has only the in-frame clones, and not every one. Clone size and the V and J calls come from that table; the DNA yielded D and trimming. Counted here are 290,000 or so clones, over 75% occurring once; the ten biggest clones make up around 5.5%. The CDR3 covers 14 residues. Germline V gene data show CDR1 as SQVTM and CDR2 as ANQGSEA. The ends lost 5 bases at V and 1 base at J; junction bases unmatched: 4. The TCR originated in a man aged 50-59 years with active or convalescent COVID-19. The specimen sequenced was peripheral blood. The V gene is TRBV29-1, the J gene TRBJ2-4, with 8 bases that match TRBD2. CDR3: CSVIQRGAKNIQYF. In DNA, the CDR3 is TGCAGCGTTATCCAGCGGGGGGCCAAAAACATTCAGTACTTC.